The 20 T cell receptor beta chains in this list originate from one sample, sequenced in a study of spatial heterogeneity in lung cancer. General study results and limits: Mutation tallies in tumors tracked expanded intratumoral alpha and beta TCR counts.

The time point denotes: sample taken at primary tumor resection. TCRdb analysed the 5' RACE reads with MiXCR anew, one entry per CDR3 protein. The data contain some 700 distinct CDR3 sequences, roughly 11% of them singletons. Their target antigens are unknown. The sample was lung tumor tissue, taken at surgery. These TCRs come from a female donor with early-stage non-small cell lung cancer.

Of note for this clonotype: This beta chain lies outside the target of a library built for alpha chains; its clone size means little. The V gene is TRBV7-8, the J gene TRBJ2-5; the D gene is possibly TRBD1 (6 bases). The CDR3 runs 14 residues. Trimming shortened V by 4 bases and J by 1 base, and 10 bases separated the two germline ends. Germline CDR1 reads SGHVS; CDR2 reads FQNEAQ. The DNA for the CDR3 is TGTGCCAGCAGCTCCGGACAGACCCAAGAGACCCAGTACTTC. Translating it yields CASSSGQTQETQYF.

By share of the sample, this clonotype is hyperexpanded. This beta chain was picked up by a library intended for alpha chains and is off target, so its count carries little meaning. The chain carries TRBV13 and TRBJ1-5; D not resolved. The CDR3 contains 12 residues. Trimming left V 5 bases short and J 6 bases short, with 8 bases between. The germline CDR1 and CDR2 sequences are PRHDT and FYEKMQ (reference sequence). The CDR3 is CASSQALQPQHF. For the CDR3, the DNA is TGTGCCAGCAGCCAAGCGCTTCAGCCCCAGCATTTT.

This clonotype is large in the sample. This beta chain slipped into a library made for alpha chains as a stray read, so its size is not meaningful. V and J are TRBV6-5 and TRBJ2-2; tentatively, D is TRBD2 (6 bases). The CDR3 sequence is 16 residues long. V was shortened by 5 bases and J by 5 bases, with 18 bases between the two germline ends. Germline V CDR1 and CDR2: MNHEY, SVGAGI. The CDR3 DNA reads TGTGCCAGCAGTGACCTCCCCCCGGGGGTAACCGGGGAGCTGTTTTTT. This translates into CASSDLPPGVTGELFF.

Concerning this clonotype itself: This may arise from a read error, as a much more abundant clone is one base away. Because this beta chain is a stray read in a library intended to capture alpha chains, its abundance should not be given much weight. The chain links TRBV3-1 to TRBJ2-6; possibly TRBD1 for D (6 bases). This CDR3 has 16 amino acids. The germline gives CDR1 LGHDT, CDR2 YNNKEL (reference sequence). The CDR3 sequence: CAGSLRTASGANVLTF. The DNA for the CDR3 is TGTGCCGGCAGCTTAAGGACAGCCTCTGGGGCCAACGTCCTGACTTTC.

By its share, this clonotype is medium-sized (0.01 to 0.1%). This beta chain lies outside the target of a library built for alpha chains; its clone size means little. The J gene is TRBJ2-7, the V gene TRBV5-1; 7 positions match TRBD2. V dropped 0 bases and J dropped 5; count of bases not matched to a gene: 5. Germline V gene data show CDR1 as SGHRS and CDR2 as YFSETQ. The CDR3 covers 14 residues. CDR3 region: CASSLVSGDHEQYF. The CDR3 bases are TGCGCCAGCAGCTTGGTGAGCGGGGACCACGAGCAGTACTTC. Full variable domain (outside the CDR3, taken from reference TRBV5-1 and TRBJ2-7): KAGVTQTPRYLIKTRGQQVTLSCSPISGHRSVSWYQQTPGQGLQFLFEYFSETQRNKGNFPGRFSGRQFSNSRSEMNVSTLELGDSALYLCASSLVSGDHEQYFGPGTRLTVT.

By frequency in the sample, this clonotype is large. This beta chain is off target for a library built for alpha chains, so its abundance means little. The J gene is TRBJ2-5, the V gene TRBV20-1; D is tentatively TRBD1 or TRBD2 (5 bases each). Between the trimmed V and J ends, which lost 0 bases and 7 bases, there was a span of 24 bases. Germline V gives CDR1 DFQATT, CDR2 SNEGSKA (reference sequence). The CDR3 sequence is 17 residues long. CDR3 bases: TGCAGTGCTAGAGACACGGTAATCGGGGCTCCGCCAGGGACCCAGTACTTC. Protein sequence: CSARDTVIGAPPGTQYF.

By share, this clonotype ranks as large. A library prepared for alpha chains yielded this beta chain as an off-target read; its size is of little meaning. V usage is TRBV24-1 and J usage is TRBJ2-1; D not resolved. Germline CDR1 is KGHDR and CDR2 is SFDVKD. This CDR3 has 15 amino acids. Trimming removed 0 bases at V and 10 bases at J, with 15 bases between. The DNA of the CDR3 is TGTGCCACCAGTGATTTGTTGGTGAACGGCGGCGAGCAGTTCTTC. This translates into CATSDLLVNGGEQFF.

This clonotype is large in the sample. As an off-target read in a library built for alpha chains, this beta chain has a frequency of little significance. J is TRBJ2-7 and V is TRBV7-2; no clear D. This CDR3 is 15 amino acids long. Per germline, CDR1 SGHTA and CDR2 FQGNSA. Trimming cost V 2 bases and J 5 bases, with 16 bases left between them. CDR3 amino acids: CASSLRAVLWDEQYF. CDR3 DNA: TGTGCCAGCAGCTTAAGGGCGGTCCTGTGGGACGAGCAGTACTTC.

With regard to this clonotype: Because this beta chain is a stray read in a library intended to capture alpha chains, its abundance should not be given much weight. V and J are TRBV20-1 and TRBJ2-7, with TRBD2 as a possible D gene (5 bases). This CDR3 has 12 residues. The germline V gene encodes CDR1 DFQATT and CDR2 SNEGSKA (reference sequence). V lost 5 bases and J lost 6, with 14 bases in between. The CDR3 loop reads CSADLGESEQYF. CDR3 coding DNA: TGCAGTGCTGACCTCGGGGAGTCCGAGCAGTACTTC.

This clonotype is labeled as medium-sized. Because this beta chain is a stray read in a library intended to capture alpha chains, its abundance should not be given much weight. This sequence joins TRBV7-3 and TRBJ2-3, with D possibly TRBD2 on 5 matching bases. Trimming left V 5 bases short and J 1 base short, with 10 bases between. Germline V gene lookup returns CDR1 SGHTA and CDR2 FQGTGA. The CDR3 has 14 amino acids. The CDR3 reads CASSPMRGTDTQYF. DNA for the CDR3: TGTGCCAGCAGCCCAATGCGGGGCACAGATACGCAGTATTTT.

This clonotype is labeled medium-sized. This beta chain was picked up by a library intended for alpha chains and is off target, so its count carries little meaning. V usage is TRBV6-1 and J usage is TRBJ2-1; 7 bases are shared with TRBD2. Germline V gene lookup returns CDR1 MNHNS and CDR2 SASEGT. This CDR3 contains 15 residues. V lost 4 bases and J lost 5; bases outside the gene matches: 8. CDR3 region: CASSGGLGFNNEQFF. CDR3 sequence (DNA): TGTGCCAGCAGTGGAGGACTAGGTTTTAACAATGAGCAGTTCTTC.

This clonotype is medium-sized within its sample. As an off-target read in a library built for alpha chains, this beta chain has a frequency of little significance. The chain couples TRBV12-5 to TRBJ2-7; D remains unclear. The CDR3 sequence is 12 residues long. Germline CDR1 LGHNT, CDR2 FRNRAP. Deletions cut 1 base from V and 1 base from J, with 2 bases between. The CDR3 DNA is TGTGCTAGTGGTTTGGGATCCTACGAGCAGTACTTC. Its protein product is CASGLGSYEQYF. Looking up the rest from reference TRBV12-5 and TRBJ2-7 gives the full variable domain: DARVTQTPRHKVTEMGQEVTMRCQPILGHNTVFWYRQTMMQGLELLAYFRNRAPLDDSGMPKDRFSAEMPDATLATLKIQPSEPRDSAVYFCASGLGSYEQYFGPGTRLTVT.

This clonotype rates as medium-sized. Being off target in a library aimed at alpha chains, this beta chain has a size of little meaning. The CDR3 sequence: CASSPPSRGLRYGYTF. The DNA of the CDR3 is TGTGCCAGCTCACCACCGAGCAGGGGGCTTCGGTATGGCTACACCTTC. The chain has TRBV18 and TRBJ1-2, with 8 nucleotides matching TRBD1. CDR3 length equals 16 residues. CDR1 and CDR2 (germline): KGHSH, LQKENI. J was trimmed by 5 bases and V by 0 bases; bases with no gene match: 8.

This clonotype is large within its sample. The library was built for alpha chains, so this beta chain is an off-target read and its size means little. V gene TRBV23-1 combines with J gene TRBJ2-5; 7 nucleotides align to TRBD1. TRBV23-1 is flagged as an ORF with uncertain function. The V gene end was trimmed by 2 bases and the J gene end by 5 bases; junction bases not matched to a gene: 8. CDR3 length equals 15 residues. The CDR3 loop is CASSQAPTGSETQYF. As DNA, the CDR3 is TGCGCCAGCAGTCAAGCGCCGACAGGGAGCGAGACCCAGTACTTC.

Details on this clonotype: This beta chain came through as a stray read in a library set up for alpha chains, and its size says little. CDR3 region: CASSLTGTRYGYTF. The CDR3 nucleotides read TGTGCCAGCAGCTTAACCGGGACAAGATATGGCTACACCTTC. The gene calls are TRBV5-6 and TRBJ1-2; weak D call: TRBD1 (6 bases). This CDR3 is built from 14 residues. V lost 2 bases to trimming and J lost 5 bases, with 13 bases between them. Germline CDR1 SGHDT, CDR2 YYEEEE.

In its sample, this clonotype is medium-sized. This beta chain was picked up by a library intended for alpha chains and is off target, so its count carries little meaning. The J gene is TRBJ2-7, the V gene TRBV11-2, with D hard to call. Germline V lookup: CDR1 SGHAT, CDR2 FQNNGV. Trimming removed 5 bases at V and 3 bases at J, with 17 bases between. The CDR3 runs 15 residues. The DNA of the CDR3 is TGTGCCAGCAGCATCTACAGAATCGAAGGCTACGAGCAGTACTTC. Translation gives CASSIYRIEGYEQYF.

Relative to its sample, this clonotype is medium-sized. Because this beta chain is a stray read in a library intended to capture alpha chains, its abundance should not be given much weight. The rearrangement joins TRBV20-1 to TRBJ2-1; 12 nucleotides align to TRBD2. Germline V lookup: CDR1 DFQATT, CDR2 SNEGSKA (reference sequence). V trimming: 6 bases; J trimming: 5 bases; junction bases outside the gene matches: 11. The CDR3 covers 16 residues. CDR3: CSARIALAGGNNEQFF. The DNA for the CDR3 is TGCAGTGCGAGGATCGCGCTAGCGGGAGGGAACAATGAGCAGTTCTTC.

This clonotype was found a few times. Within a library made for alpha chains, this beta chain is off target, and its count is uninformative. The chain has TRBV27 and TRBJ2-5; 10 nucleotides align to TRBD2. V was clipped by 4 bases and J by 2 bases; unmatched bases: 19. From germline, CDR1 is MNHEY and CDR2 SMNVEV (reference sequence). The CDR3 extends over 20 amino acids. CDR3 DNA sequence: TGTGCCAGCAGTTCTCTCTGGCCCCGACACGGACTAGCGGAACAAGAGACCCAGTACTTC. Amino acid sequence: CASSSLWPRHGLAEQETQYF.

This clonotype is large in the sample. This beta chain is a stray sequence in a library constructed for alpha chains; its clone size is not meaningful. V is TRBV16 and J is TRBJ2-7; the D gene is possibly TRBD2 (5 bases). The CDR3 has 13 amino acids. Germline-derived CDR1 and CDR2 are KGHSY and FQNENV. The ends were cut back, 6 bases at V and 3 bases at J, with 12 bases in the middle. CDR3 loop: CASSPDRGYEQYF. CDR3 coding DNA: TGTGCCAGCAGTCCGGACCGGGGCTACGAGCAGTACTTC.

In its sample, this clonotype ranks as large. For a library built for alpha chains, this beta chain is a stray read; little rests on its size. The chain employs TRBV30 and TRBJ1-5; possibly TRBD1 for D (5 bases). The CDR3 contains 14 residues. Trimming took 1 base from V and 6 from J, leaving 13 bases between them. Looked up from germline, CDR1 is GTSNPN and CDR2 is SVGIG (reference sequence). The DNA of the CDR3 is TGTGCCTGGAGTGAAGGTTGGGGCGGTCAGCCCCAGCATTTT. This sequence encodes CAWSEGWGGQPQHF.